Given below is one T cell receptor beta chain in context. The antigen this receptor binds is unknown. No qualities accompany the bases; no much larger clone lies one base away. The entry originates in a study of T cell repertoires in cytomegalovirus infection (dated by TCRdb to about 2019). About the study as a whole: Donor HLA type was relevant to the analysis, as public TCR beta signatures indicated carriage of CMV infection together with the matching HLA type. Beyond this particular receptor, the publication reports: Carriers of CMV infection plus the relevant HLA type were discriminated by the cumulative frequency of public TCR beta family members in the study cohort and in an independent roughly 370-donor cohort. The ex vivo response was dominated by HLA-C-restricted CMV-specific TCR beta clonotypes, and the single most frequent clonotype in two of eight donors was supplied by these HLA-C-restricted clonotypes.

Reads for this sample came from an Illumina HiSeq 1500. In-frame beta chains were kept once TCRdb had trimmed the public reads at Q25 with fastp and called clones with MiXCR. Each CDR3 protein gets just one entry, which takes the most common genes and DNA from the rows behind it. Present in this sample are more than 150,000 distinct CDR3 sequences, about 21% of which were seen just once. The top ten clonotypes cover about 3% of the sample. The TCR was taken from a human donor in good health (CMV status not recorded). Some clones in this sample may be carry-over from other donors' samples. Input material: PBMCs.

The nucleotide sequence reads TGTGCCAGCACCAAGACAGATAGCAATCAGCCCCAGCATTTT. This yields the protein CASTKTDSNQPQHF. The chain is assembled from TRBV12-3 or TRBV12-4 and TRBJ1-5; 5 matching bases give a weak D call of TRBD1. From its cysteine to its phenylalanine, the CDR3 spans 14 amino acids. The CDR3 DNA has 42 bases and is translated from base 1. V loses 7 bases of germline sequence and J loses 0 bases, and the interval between the two ends is 10 bases.